The rows below give T cell receptor beta chains drawn from one sample of a study of blood T cells in healthy people across ages. TCRdb reanalysed the 5' RACE reads using MiXCR and keeps one entry per CDR3 protein. The repertoire has around 850,000 distinct CDR3 sequences, about 37% of them found once; the top ten carry roughly 13%. Sequenced sample: blood. The origin of the receptors is a man aged 18 to 29 in good health. CDR3s include the opening cysteine and the closing phenylalanine or tryptophan. D genes are given only for firm matches. Size is omitted from some rows. Given values are once, few, many or a class for expanded clones.

size: many
D: NA
J: TRBJ2-7
V: TRBV12-3/TRBV12-4
CDR3: CASGGRAYEQYF
DNA: TGTGCCAGCGGGGGACGGGCCTACGAGCAGTACTTC

size: NA
D: NA
J: TRBJ2-1
V: TRBV12-3/TRBV12-4
CDR3: CASSLPWGGPNNEQFF
DNA: TGTGCCAGCAGTTTACCGTGGGGGGGGCCCAACAATGAGCAGTTCTTC

size: few
D: TRBD1
J: TRBJ1-6
V: TRBV5-4
CDR3: CASSTPGQTNSPLHF
DNA: TGTGCCAGCAGCACACCGGGACAGACTAATTCACCCCTCCACTTT

size: many
D: NA
J: TRBJ2-5
V: TRBV7-8
CDR3: CASSSLSSAETQYF
DNA: TGTGCCAGCAGCTCCCTTTCTAGCGCGGAGACCCAGTACTTC

size: few
D: NA
J: TRBJ2-7
V: TRBV27
CDR3: CASMSGTALGYEQYF
DNA: TGTGCCAGCATGTCCGGGACTGCTCTTGGCTACGAGCAGTACTTC

size: NA
D: TRBD1
J: TRBJ2-4
V: TRBV20-1
CDR3: CSARGDRGLVQYF
DNA: TGCAGTGCTAGGGGGGACAGGGGTTTGGTACAGTACTTC

size: few
D: NA
J: TRBJ2-3
V: TRBV6-2/TRBV6-3
CDR3: CASTSTGRPWDTQYF
DNA: TGTGCCAGCACCTCGACAGGGAGGCCGTGGGATACGCAGTATTTT

size: many
D: TRBD1
J: TRBJ2-3
V: TRBV29-1
CDR3: CSVQTWTGPDTQYF
DNA: TGCAGCGTTCAAACCTGGACAGGGCCAGATACGCAGTATTTT

size: many
D: NA
J: TRBJ2-5
V: TRBV29-1
CDR3: CSVEDYGGGPKETQYF
DNA: TGCAGCGTTGAAGATTACGGCGGGGGCCCTAAAGAGACCCAGTACTTC

size: few
D: NA
J: TRBJ1-4
V: TRBV12-3/TRBV12-4
CDR3: CASSEYQRGGKEKLFF
DNA: TGTGCCAGCAGTGAATACCAGAGGGGAGGGAAAGAAAAACTGTTTTTT

size: NA
D: NA
J: TRBJ1-5
V: TRBV7-8
CDR3: CASSLATFQPQHF
DNA: TGTGCCAGCAGCTTAGCGACTTTTCAGCCCCAGCATTTT

size: few
D: NA
J: TRBJ2-4
V: TRBV27
CDR3: CASSSDPYEQYF
DNA: TGTGCCAGCAGTTCGGACCCCTATGAGCAGTACTTC

size: NA
D: NA
J: TRBJ1-5
V: TRBV28
CDR3: CASTRRGFLKPQHF
DNA: TGTGCCAGCACCCGGCGGGGTTTTTTGAAGCCCCAGCATTTT

size: NA
D: NA
J: TRBJ2-3
V: TRBV6-6
CDR3: CASSLGRAGTDTQYF
DNA: TGTGCCAGCAGTTTGGGCAGGGCGGGAACAGATACGCAGTATTTT

size: NA
D: TRBD1
J: TRBJ1-1
V: TRBV10-3
CDR3: CAISGQGSGATEAFF
DNA: TGTGCCATCAGCGGACAGGGTAGTGGCGCCACTGAAGCTTTCTTT

size: few
D: TRBD1
J: TRBJ1-2
V: TRBV6-6
CDR3: CASTYGGQGGCGYTF
DNA: TGTGCCAGCACCTACGGGGGACAGGGGGGGTGTGGCTACACCTTC

size: few
D: NA
J: TRBJ1-2
V: TRBV3-1
CDR3: CASSHLTVNYGYTF
DNA: TGTGCCAGCAGCCACCTGACAGTTAACTATGGCTACACCTTC

size: NA
D: NA
J: TRBJ1-2
V: TRBV7-9
CDR3: CASSLVSGGRQDSNYGYTF
DNA: TGTGCCAGCAGCTTAGTGTCTGGTGGGCGGCAGGACTCTAACTATGGCTACACCTTC

size: many
D: TRBD2
J: TRBJ2-5
V: TRBV7-2
CDR3: CASSRGLAEETQYF
DNA: TGTGCCAGCAGCCGCGGTCTAGCGGAAGAGACCCAGTACTTC

size: many
D: NA
J: TRBJ2-3
V: TRBV20-1
CDR3: CSARGGSREITDTQYF
DNA: TGCAGTGCTAGAGGGGGCTCACGGGAAATCACAGATACGCAGTATTTT

size: few
D: NA
J: TRBJ1-3
V: TRBV12-3/TRBV12-4
CDR3: CASSLGFGGAGNTIYF
DNA: TGTGCCAGCAGTTTAGGCTTTGGGGGCGCTGGAAACACCATATATTTT

size: NA
D: NA
J: TRBJ1-1
V: TRBV7-9
CDR3: CASSLVGSGAEAFF
DNA: TGTGCCAGCAGCTTGGTCGGATCAGGAGCTGAAGCTTTCTTT

size: few
D: TRBD1
J: TRBJ1-1
V: TRBV6-6
CDR3: CASSLQGASTEAFF
DNA: TGTGCCAGCAGTTTGCAGGGGGCTTCAACTGAAGCTTTCTTT

size: NA
D: NA
J: TRBJ2-3
V: TRBV19
CDR3: CASSILPRGSTDTQYF
DNA: TGTGCCAGTAGTATTCTCCCGCGGGGCAGCACAGATACGCAGTATTTT

size: NA
D: NA
J: TRBJ2-5
V: TRBV20-1
CDR3: CSAVSNEQYF
DNA: TGCAGTGCTGTCAGCAATGAGCAGTACTTC

size: few
D: NA
J: TRBJ2-1
V: TRBV7-9
CDR3: CASSRRLDLAYNEQFF
DNA: TGTGCCAGCAGCCGCCGACTGGACTTAGCCTACAATGAGCAGTTCTTC

size: NA
D: NA
J: TRBJ1-1
V: TRBV7-9
CDR3: CASSLLESSNTEAFF
DNA: TGTGCCAGCAGCCTTCTCGAATCGTCAAACACTGAAGCTTTCTTT

size: few
D: NA
J: TRBJ2-7
V: TRBV29-1
CDR3: CSVWVSYNEQYF
DNA: TGCAGCGTATGGGTCTCCTACAATGAGCAGTACTTC

size: few
D: TRBD1
J: TRBJ2-5
V: TRBV2
CDR3: CASSPHLWTGREETQYF
DNA: TGTGCCAGCAGTCCACACCTCTGGACAGGGCGGGAAGAGACCCAGTACTTC

size: few
D: NA
J: TRBJ1-2
V: TRBV9
CDR3: CASSVGAGSNYGYTF
DNA: TGTGCCAGCAGCGTAGGGGCAGGGAGTAACTATGGCTACACCTTC

size: few
D: NA
J: TRBJ1-1
V: TRBV2
CDR3: CASSDWRAFF
DNA: TGTGCCAGCAGTGATTGGAGGGCTTTCTTT